This is a list of T cell receptor beta chains from one sample in a study of cytomegalovirus exposure and HLA in healthy donors. Method: immunoSEQ multiplex PCR; TCRdb's copy keeps in-frame clones and lacks some. The sample lists about 220,000 clones, 65% to 85% occurring once. Input material: PBMCs. The receptors here all came from a woman in her 30s in good health and CMV-seropositive. CDR3s include the opening cysteine and the closing phenylalanine or tryptophan. The order of the fields is D gene, clone size, V gene, J gene, CDR3 protein, CDR3 DNA. D genes are given only for firm matches. Some rows have no size entry. The others give once, few or many, or a class for an expanded clone.

>.|.|TRBV5-1|TRBJ1-2
CASSLVGGSYGYTF
TGCGCCAGCAGCTTGGTAGGGGGTAGCTATGGCTACACCTTC
>.|.|TRBV5-6|TRBJ1-4
CASSHRVHEKLFF
TGTGCCAGCAGCCACAGGGTACATGAAAAACTGTTTTTT
>TRBD2|.|TRBV4-1|TRBJ2-7
CASSQGTSGYEQYF
TGCGCCAGCAGCCAAGGGACTAGCGGCTACGAGCAGTACTTC
>TRBD2|once|TRBV13|TRBJ2-1
CASSPGLAGVGNEQFF
TGTGCCAGCAGCCCGGGACTAGCGGGAGTAGGCAATGAGCAGTTCTTC
>TRBD1|.|TRBV4-1|TRBJ1-5
CASSQDWQDRDLYSNQPQHF
TGCGCCAGCAGCCAAGATTGGCAGGACAGGGACCTTTATAGCAATCAGCCCCAGCATTTT
>.|.|TRBV27|TRBJ1-2
CASSPSLGAPIFTF
TGTGCCAGCAGCCCTTCCTTGGGGGCCCCGATCTTTACCTTC
>.|.|TRBV30|TRBJ1-1
CAWSPRPRQNTEAFF
TGTGCCTGGAGTCCCCGCCCCCGACAGAACACTGAAGCTTTCTTT
>TRBD1|.|TRBV19|TRBJ2-4
CASSPRQGGGNIQYF
TGTGCCAGTAGTCCCCGACAGGGCGGTGGGAACATTCAGTACTTC
>TRBD2|.|TRBV10-3|TRBJ2-7
CAIKREGGEQYF
TGTGCCATAAAGCGGGAGGGAGGCGAGCAGTACTTC
>TRBD1|.|TRBV27|TRBJ1-5
CASSFTGVNQPQHF
TGTGCCAGCAGTTTCACAGGGGTTAATCAGCCCCAGCATTTT
>.|few|TRBV5-4|TRBJ2-3
CASSLGGVKADTQYF
TGTGCCAGCAGCTTGGGGGGAGTTAAGGCAGATACGCAGTATTTT
>TRBD1|.|TRBV6-1|TRBJ2-2
CASSVWDRGSTGELFF
TGTGCCAGCAGTGTATGGGACAGGGGGAGCACCGGGGAGCTGTTTTTT